This T cell receptor beta chain was recovered during a study of cytomegalovirus exposure and HLA in healthy donors (dated by TCRdb to about 2017). About the full investigation: The 666 repertoires of the first cohort and the approximately 110 validation repertoires were produced on the same platform, according to a later analysis. The study aimed to test whether cataloging public T cell receptors could reveal signatures of past pathogen exposure. Along with the roughly 700-subject first cohort, a separate validation cohort of about 110 different subjects was used. The study combined high-throughput TCR immunosequencing, statistical association of individual TCRs with disease status, and machine learning to predict cytomegalovirus infection status.

On the study overall, not on this receptor specifically: Of the cluster scores, approximately 95% were above 0 in a later analysis, which found that TCRs clustered in the first cohort also tended to co-occur in the approximately 120 validation repertoires. All 120 or so repertoires were used to score co-occurrence in the validation cohort in a later analysis, because that analysis had no HLA typing for the cohort. Cytomegalovirus status was reported to be diagnosed by the classifier with high specificity and sensitivity in both the original and validation cohorts. A total of around 150 TCR beta chains were listed by the study as associated with cytomegalovirus. According to the authors, the approach could potentially be generalized to other disease states and immunological phenotypes. Most TCR sequences were seen in very few donors, while some public TCRs were found in many individuals. In vitro tests confirmed that a few of the cytomegalovirus-associated TCR beta chains recognize cytomegalovirus antigens.

Separate from the roughly 650-subject first cohort, the validation cohort of 95 to 150 subjects was the group to which the donors belonged. This clone has just a few counts. What antigen it recognizes has not been identified. One base away there is no much larger clone; base qualities are not given. The protocol used for the library was the immunoSEQ multiplex PCR assay. The original pipeline was this. To diagnose cytomegalovirus status from the catalog of TCR beta chain sequences, a statistical classification framework was built. TCRdb obtained this table from immuneACCESS and retained in-frame rearrangements with V and J assigned. These tables miss some clones; where compared with another copy, unresolved V genes account for less than half of the shortfall, and the remainder is unexplained. V, J and clone size are those of that table, while D and trimming were read from the DNA. The sample table records 150,000 to 250,000 clones; around 80% of these occur just once. The ten top clones hold roughly an eighth of the sample.

Trimming at the junction amounts to 2 bases on V and 4 bases on J, and the germline ends lie 12 bases apart. As encoded in the germline V gene, CDR1 is SGHRS while CDR2 is YFSETQ. From the cysteine up to the phenylalanine, the CDR3 has a length of 14 residues. Just CDR3 DNA is preserved here, 42 bases in frame from base 1. Sequenced input: PBMCs. The source of this sequence is a woman aged 25 to 39 in good health and CMV-seropositive. The rearrangement joined TRBV5-1 to TRBJ1-2; the D gene is perhaps TRBD1, from 5 matching bases. The nucleotide sequence reads TGCGCCAGCAGCTTTGACGGTGGGGCCTATGGCTACACCTTC. This is translated as CASSFDGGAYGYTF.